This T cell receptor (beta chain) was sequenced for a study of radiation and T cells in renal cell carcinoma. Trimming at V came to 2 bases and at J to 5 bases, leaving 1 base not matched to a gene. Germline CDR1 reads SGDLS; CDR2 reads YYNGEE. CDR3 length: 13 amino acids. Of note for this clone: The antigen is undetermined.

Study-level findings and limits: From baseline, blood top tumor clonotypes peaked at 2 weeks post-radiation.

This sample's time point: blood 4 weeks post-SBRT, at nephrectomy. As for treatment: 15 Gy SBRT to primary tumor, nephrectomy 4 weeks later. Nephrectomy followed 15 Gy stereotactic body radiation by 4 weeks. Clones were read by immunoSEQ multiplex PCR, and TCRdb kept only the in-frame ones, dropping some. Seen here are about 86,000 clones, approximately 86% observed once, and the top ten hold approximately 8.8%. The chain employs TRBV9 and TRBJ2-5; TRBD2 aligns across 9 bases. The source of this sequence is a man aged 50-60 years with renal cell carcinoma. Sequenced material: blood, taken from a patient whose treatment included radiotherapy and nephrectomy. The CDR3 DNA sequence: TGTGCCAGCAGCGTCAGCGGGAGGGAGACCCAGTACTTC. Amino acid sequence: CASSVSGRETQYF.